This entry is about one TCR beta chain. Profiling relied on immunoSEQ multiplex PCR, and the TCRdb table lists in-frame clones only, not all of them. Here the sample spans 300,000 to 450,000 clones, 75% to 90% being singletons. The data were obtained in a study of blood T cell repertoires in COVID-19. There are 17 residues in the CDR3. Germline CDR1 and CDR2: SEHNR and FQNEAQ (reference sequence). The J segment lost 3 bases and the V segment lost 10 bases, leaving 17 bases of the junction unmatched. The sequence derives from a man aged 18 to 29 who had recovered from COVID-19. The chain carries TRBV7-9 and TRBJ2-1; 8 bases are shared with TRBD2. Input material: PBMCs or T cells enriched from blood (not recorded which). CDR3 in DNA: TGTGCCACCCTGCAGGTCGGGCGGGAGGCCTACTACAATGAGCAGTTCTTC. It specifies CATLQVGREAYYNEQFF.